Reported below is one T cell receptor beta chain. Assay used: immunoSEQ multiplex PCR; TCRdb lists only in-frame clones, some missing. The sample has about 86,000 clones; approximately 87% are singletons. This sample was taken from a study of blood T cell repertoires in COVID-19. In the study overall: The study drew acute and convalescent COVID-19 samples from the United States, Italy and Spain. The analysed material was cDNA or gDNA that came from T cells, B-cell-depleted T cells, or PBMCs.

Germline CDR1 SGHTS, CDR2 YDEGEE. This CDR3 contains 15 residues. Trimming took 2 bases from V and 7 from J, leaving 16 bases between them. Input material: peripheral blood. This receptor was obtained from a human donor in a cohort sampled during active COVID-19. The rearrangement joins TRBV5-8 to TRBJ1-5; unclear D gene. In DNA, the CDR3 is TGTGCCAGCAGCTTAAGTTTTAACGGCGGACAGCCCCAGCATTTT. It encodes CASSLSFNGGQPQHF.